This T cell receptor beta chain was documented in a study of T cells after yellow fever vaccination. MiXCR, applied by TCRdb to the 5' RACE reads, yields one record per CDR3 protein. The table includes roughly 62,000 distinct CDR3 sequences, approximately 7.7% detected once. This clonotype has a count of ten or more. The V gene's germline CDR1 is DFQATT and CDR2 SNEGSKA (reference sequence). This CDR3 spans 13 amino acids. With 2 bases removed from V and 3 bases from J, the gap between germline ends came to 10 bases. The sample was CD8+ T cells sorted from PBMCs, taken on the day of the first yellow fever vaccination. V usage is TRBV20-1 and J usage is TRBJ2-5; D is uncertain. The TCR comes from a man aged 18 to 30 who received the YFV17D yellow fever vaccine. The CDR3 DNA reads as TGCAGTGCTAGATCGGGTTTGGAAGAGACCCAGTACTTC. Translation gives CSARSGLEETQYF.